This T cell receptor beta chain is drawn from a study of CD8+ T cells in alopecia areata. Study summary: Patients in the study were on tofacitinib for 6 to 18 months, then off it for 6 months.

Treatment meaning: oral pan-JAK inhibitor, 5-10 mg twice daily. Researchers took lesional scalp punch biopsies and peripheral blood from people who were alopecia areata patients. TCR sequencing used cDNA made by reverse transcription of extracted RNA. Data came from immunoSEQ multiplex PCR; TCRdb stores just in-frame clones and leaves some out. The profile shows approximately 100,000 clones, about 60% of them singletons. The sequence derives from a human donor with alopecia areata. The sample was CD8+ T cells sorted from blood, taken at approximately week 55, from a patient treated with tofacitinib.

This CDR3 reads CASSEFKGQGNYGYTF. The DNA for the CDR3 is TGTGCCAGCAGTGAGTTCAAAGGACAGGGGAACTATGGCTACACCTTC. The chain has TRBV2 and TRBJ1-2, with TRBD1 matching 9 bases. V shed 3 bases, J shed 2 bases, and the junction held 7 bases outside the gene matches. The CDR3 loop spans 16 amino acids. Germline loops: CDR1 SNHLY, CDR2 FYNNEI.